The T cell receptor beta chain under discussion was sequenced for a study of cytomegalovirus exposure and HLA in healthy donors. The V end was cut by 5 bases, the J end by 8 bases, with 12 bases between. This CDR3 comprises 12 residues. The germline V gene has CDR1 MNHEY and CDR2 SVGAGI. Findings and limits, study-wide: Presence/absence analyses assumed roughly uniform sequencing depth across donors. In a later analysis, about 17,000 TCR beta sequences were associated with HLA alleles at 0.05 false discovery rate. Trimming of TCR beta V- and J-genes showed a link, identified in a later analysis, to a missense DCLRE1C variant. The study recorded 150 to 200 TCR beta chains that were cytomegalovirus-associated.

This clone was counted a few times. Its antigen is currently unknown. PCR amplification relied on 60 Vbeta primers (plus 13 Jbeta primers). Produced via immunoSEQ multiplex PCR; TCRdb's table is partial and in-frame only. The data show roughly 200,000 clones, approximately 11% seen once. The sequencing input was PBMCs. This clonotype was obtained from a man in his forties or fifties in good health and CMV-seropositive. The chain uses TRBV6-5 and TRBJ1-2; D remains ambiguous. CDR3 sequence: CASSAVSEGYTF. The CDR3 region has the DNA TGTGCCAGCAGTGCGGTTTCGGAGGGCTACACCTTC.